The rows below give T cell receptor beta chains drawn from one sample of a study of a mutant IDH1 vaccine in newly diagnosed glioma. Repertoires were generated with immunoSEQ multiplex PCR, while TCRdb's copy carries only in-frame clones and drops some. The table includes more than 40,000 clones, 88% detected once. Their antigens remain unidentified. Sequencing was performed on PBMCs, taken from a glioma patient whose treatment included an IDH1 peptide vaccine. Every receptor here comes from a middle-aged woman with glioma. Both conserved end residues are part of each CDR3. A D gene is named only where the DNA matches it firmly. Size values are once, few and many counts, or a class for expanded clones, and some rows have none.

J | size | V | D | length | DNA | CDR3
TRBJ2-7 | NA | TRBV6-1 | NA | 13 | TGTGCCAGCAGTGAAGGGGGAAGTCGCGAGCAGTACTTC | CASSEGGSREQYF
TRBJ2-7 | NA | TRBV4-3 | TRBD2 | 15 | TGCGCCAGCAGCCAAGTGGGCCCGGGAGGCTACGAGCAGTACTTC | CASSQVGPGGYEQYF
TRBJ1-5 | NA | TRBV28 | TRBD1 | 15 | TGTGCCAGCAGAAAACTTCGACAGGGCGGTCAGCCCCAGCATTTT | CASRKLRQGGQPQHF
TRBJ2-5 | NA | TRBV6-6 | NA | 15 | TGTGCCAGCAGGGATAGGGCAGGGGGGCAAGAGACCCAGTACTTC | CASRDRAGGQETQYF
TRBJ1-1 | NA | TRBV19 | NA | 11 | TGTGCCAGTAGTATTACCTCTGAAGCTTTCTTT | CASSITSEAFF
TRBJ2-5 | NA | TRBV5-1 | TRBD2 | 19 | TGCGCCAGCAGCTTGAGAGCGGGAGGGCCCTTATATTGGCAAGAGACCCAGTACTTC | CASSLRAGGPLYWQETQYF
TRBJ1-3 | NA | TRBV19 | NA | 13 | TGTGCCAGTAGTACGCGGACGTGGAACACCATATATTTT | CASSTRTWNTIYF
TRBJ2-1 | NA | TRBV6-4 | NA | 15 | TGTGCCAGCAGTTTCTCTGTAAGCTCCTACAATGAGCAGTTCTTC | CASSFSVSSYNEQFF
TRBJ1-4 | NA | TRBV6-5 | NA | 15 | TGTGCCAGCAGTTACTCGGGGAGGGGGTATGAAAAACTGTTTTTT | CASSYSGRGYEKLFF
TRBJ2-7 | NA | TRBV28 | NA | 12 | TGTGCCAGCAGGTCGGACTGGTACGAGCAGTACTTC | CASRSDWYEQYF
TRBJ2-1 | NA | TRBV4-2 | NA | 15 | TGTGCCAGCAGCCAATTCGCAGGTGGCTACAATGAGCAGTTCTTC | CASSQFAGGYNEQFF
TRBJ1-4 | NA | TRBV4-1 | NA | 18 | TGCGCCAGCAAAATCAGTGTGCCCCCCACTACAACTAATGAAAAACTGTTTTTT | CASKISVPPTTTNEKLFF
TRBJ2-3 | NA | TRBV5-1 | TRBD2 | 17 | TGCGCCAGCCAAATCTCTAGCGGGGGAAGAAGCACAGATACGCAGTATTTT | CASQISSGGRSTDTQYF
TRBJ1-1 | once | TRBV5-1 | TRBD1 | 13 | TGCGCCAGCAGCTTGGGACAGGGCGCTGAAGCTTTCTTT | CASSLGQGAEAFF
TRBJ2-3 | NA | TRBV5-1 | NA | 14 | TGCGCCAGCAGCTTGTCAGGGAGCACAGATACGCAGTATTTT | CASSLSGSTDTQYF
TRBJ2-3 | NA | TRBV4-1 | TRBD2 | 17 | TGCGCCAGCAGCCAAAAAGGACTAGCGGGAGCCACAGATACGCAGTATTTT | CASSQKGLAGATDTQYF
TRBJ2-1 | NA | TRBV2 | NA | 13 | TGTGCCAGCCGGGACCCGCGCGGCAATGAGCAGTTCTTC | CASRDPRGNEQFF